These 21 T cell receptor beta chains share one sample of origin, sequenced in a study of identical twins. TCRdb called the 5' RACE reads again in MiXCR, with one record for every CDR3 protein. The sample includes about 470,000 distinct CDR3 sequences, around 24% of them seen just once. These records were also assigned to another study, of T cells expressing NK-cell markers.

Sample: CD4+ T cells sorted from blood. The source is a woman under 30 in good health.

The V call is TRBV11-2, the J call TRBJ1-1; D perhaps matches TRBD1 (5 bases). V dropped 0 bases and J dropped 0 bases, with 11 bases sitting between them. Germline V CDR1 and CDR2: SGHAT, FQNNGV. The CDR3 consists of 16 residues. In DNA, the CDR3 is TGTGCCAGCAGCTTAGATCGAGGGACCTTGAACACTGAAGCTTTCTTT. This gives the protein CASSLDRGTLNTEAFF.

The chain recombines TRBV14 with TRBJ2-7; D is unresolved. In germline, CDR1 is SGHDN, CDR2 FVKESK. There are 13 residues in the CDR3. V lost 1 base to trimming and J lost 5 bases, with 9 bases between them. The CDR3 sequence: CASSQVVGNEQYF. For the CDR3, the DNA is TGTGCCAGCAGCCAAGTTGTAGGTAACGAGCAGTACTTC.

This clonotype occurred a few times. This sequence joins TRBV5-1 and TRBJ2-1, with 8 positions matching TRBD1. Germline V lookup: CDR1 SGHRS, CDR2 YFSETQ. The CDR3 consists of 16 residues. J was trimmed by 8 bases and V by 4 bases; bases with no gene match: 14. The CDR3 loop reads CASSRNAGGLNDEQFF. The CDR3, as DNA: TGCGCCAGCAGCCGAAACGCAGGGGGCCTCAACGATGAGCAGTTCTTC.

This clonotype has only a few counts. This chain uses TRBV7-9 with TRBJ2-5, with 12 bases fitting TRBD1. CDR3 length: 17 amino acids. Trimming cost V 4 bases and J 4 bases; bases outside gene matches: 10. CDR1 and CDR2 from the germline V gene are SEHNR and FQNEAQ (reference sequence). The CDR3 protein is CASSYASGTGGAETQYF. The CDR3 nucleotides read TGTGCCAGCAGCTATGCCTCCGGGACAGGGGGCGCAGAGACCCAGTACTTC.

This clonotype was seen only a few times. The rearrangement joins TRBV24-1 to TRBJ2-1; no reliable D call. CDR1 and CDR2 (germline): KGHDR, SFDVKD. The CDR3 length is 13 residues. V was shortened by 1 base and J by 8 bases, with 8 bases between the two germline ends. The CDR3 sequence: CATSDLGRDEQFF. The CDR3 nucleotides are TGTGCCACCAGTGATTTAGGAAGGGATGAGCAGTTCTTC.

The rearrangement joins TRBV28 to TRBJ1-1; no firm D call. V was clipped by 6 bases and J by 3 bases, with 8 bases between them. The CDR3 spans 12 residues. CDR1 is MDHEN and CDR2 is SYDVKM in the germline V gene. CDR3 residues: CASRTLDTEAFF. The CDR3 DNA is TGTGCCAGCAGGACCCTGGACACTGAAGCTTTCTTT.

This clonotype was observed a handful of times. This rearrangement joins TRBV12-3 or TRBV12-4 to TRBJ1-1; D perhaps matches TRBD1 (5 bases). Trimming cost V 2 bases and J 11 bases, with 21 bases left between them. The CDR3 has 15 residues. The CDR3 spells CASSLLSASSKGAFF. DNA for the CDR3: TGTGCCAGCAGTTTACTTTCGGCAAGTTCGAAGGGGGCTTTCTTT.

V is TRBV20-1 and J is TRBJ2-2; TRBD1 matches at 10 bases. With V trimmed by 6 bases and J by 1 base, 14 bases remained unmatched. The V gene's germline CDR1 is DFQATT and CDR2 SNEGSKA (reference sequence). The CDR3 is 18 residues long. Here the CDR3 reads CSAASGTGEWWNTGELFF. The CDR3 DNA sequence: TGCAGTGCCGCATCCGGGACAGGGGAATGGTGGAACACCGGGGAGCTGTTTTTT.

This sequence joins TRBV7-2 and TRBJ2-3; tentatively, D is TRBD2 (5 bases). Germline-derived CDR1 and CDR2 are SGHTA and FQGNSA. V was clipped by 3 bases and J by 2 bases, with 12 bases between them. CDR3 size: 15 residues. As DNA, the CDR3 is TGTGCCAGCAGCTTGTATCTCGGGGACACAGATACGCAGTATTTT. Translating it yields CASSLYLGDTDTQYF.

This clonotype was recorded a few times. This chain links TRBV5-1 with TRBJ2-2; D remains ambiguous. Germline V gives CDR1 SGHRS, CDR2 YFSETQ. There are 15 residues in the CDR3. Trimming left V 4 bases short and J 1 base short, with 11 bases between. The CDR3 DNA reads as TGCGCCAGCAGCCCGGACCGGGTGAACACCGGGGAGCTGTTTTTT. Translating it yields CASSPDRVNTGELFF. The variable domain in full, with the rest retrieved from reference TRBV5-1 and TRBJ2-2, is KAGVTQTPRYLIKTRGQQVTLSCSPISGHRSVSWYQQTPGQGLQFLFEYFSETQRNKGNFPGRFSGRQFSNSRSEMNVSTLELGDSALYLCASSPDRVNTGELFFGEGSRLTVL.

V is TRBV19 and J is TRBJ2-3; D perhaps matches TRBD1 (5 bases). V was trimmed by 5 bases and J by 7 bases, leaving 13 bases between them. The V gene's germline CDR1 is LNHDA and CDR2 SQIVND (reference sequence). This CDR3 has 13 amino acids. CDR3 loop: CASSGQGVNTQYF. Written as DNA, the CDR3 is TGTGCCAGTAGTGGGCAGGGTGTGAATACGCAGTATTTT.

Comments on this clonotype: A single base separates this from a much larger clone, so it may be a read error. The J gene is TRBJ2-2, the V gene TRBV12-3 or TRBV12-4; D is possibly TRBD1 or TRBD2 (5 bases each). With 3 bases removed from V and 6 bases from J, the gap between germline ends came to 14 bases. This CDR3 is 15 amino acids long. This chain's CDR3 is CASSFPGAVAGELFF. In DNA form, the CDR3 reads TGTGCCAGCAGTTTCCCCGGGGCAGTGGCCGGGGAGCTGTTTTTT.

This clonotype turned up a few times. The V and J genes are TRBV12-3 or TRBV12-4 and TRBJ2-5; 9 nucleotides match TRBD1. J was trimmed by 6 bases and V by 4 bases; bases with no gene match: 9. The CDR3 extends over 15 amino acids. The DNA of the CDR3 is TGTGCCAGCAGTTCTACGTCGGGACAGGGAAAGACCCAGTACTTC. Residues: CASSSTSGQGKTQYF.

The V call is TRBV6-5, the J call TRBJ1-2, with 9 bases aligning to TRBD1. This CDR3 comprises 13 residues. Germline assignment: CDR1 MNHEY and CDR2 SVGAGI. Trimming cost V 2 bases and J 8 bases; bases outside gene matches: 3. CDR3 amino acids: CASSYGTGQGYTF. For the CDR3, the DNA is TGTGCCAGCAGTTACGGGACAGGGCAAGGCTACACCTTC.

This clonotype was seen a few times. The chain combines TRBV5-1 with TRBJ2-4, with D tentatively TRBD2 (5 bases). The CDR3 covers 15 residues. V lost 4 bases and J lost 6, with 17 bases in between. The germline V gene has CDR1 SGHRS and CDR2 YFSETQ. The CDR3 loop reads CASSPWTEGTNIQYF. In DNA form, the CDR3 reads TGCGCCAGCAGCCCTTGGACTGAGGGTACAAACATTCAGTACTTC.

The V and J genes are TRBV19 and TRBJ1-5, with D uncertain. V dropped 7 bases and J dropped 2 bases, with 12 bases sitting between them. The CDR3 loop spans 14 amino acids. Germline V gene data show CDR1 as LNHDA and CDR2 as SQIVND (reference sequence). The CDR3 protein is CASKPTGGNQPQHF. The CDR3 DNA reads as TGTGCCAGTAAACCGACCGGGGGCAATCAGCCCCAGCATTTT.

In this sample, this clonotype turned up many times. The rearrangement links TRBV12-3 or TRBV12-4 to TRBJ1-3; D is unclear. The V end lost 1 base, the J end lost 0 bases, and 7 bases lay between the germline ends. The CDR3 covers 15 residues. CDR3 sequence: CASSLGGLSGNTIYF. The CDR3 DNA follows: TGTGCCAGCAGTTTAGGGGGTCTCTCTGGAAACACCATATATTTT.

The chain joins TRBV28 to TRBJ2-1; 9 bases are a match to TRBD1. V lost 6 bases, J lost 3 bases, and 9 bases stayed unmatched. In germline, CDR1 is MDHEN, CDR2 SYDVKM. The CDR3 contains 16 residues. The chain's CDR3 is CASRGADRGDYNEQFF. The CDR3 nucleotides read TGTGCCAGCAGGGGGGCAGACAGGGGGGACTACAATGAGCAGTTCTTC. Full variable domain (missing parts from reference TRBV28 and TRBJ2-1): DVKVTQSSRYLVKRTGEKVFLECVQDMDHENMFWYRQDPGLGLRLIYFSYDVKMKEKGDIPEGYSVSREKKERFSLILESASTNQTSMYLCASRGADRGDYNEQFFGPGTRLTVL.

This clonotype was seen ten or more times. The gene calls are TRBV6-6 and TRBJ1-3; D is possibly TRBD1 (5 bases). Germline loops: CDR1 MNHNY, CDR2 SVGAGI (reference sequence). The CDR3 is made up of 11 amino acids. V was clipped by 2 bases and J by 15 bases, with 11 bases between them. CDR3 nucleotide sequence: TGTGCCAGCAGTTACCAGGGAAGAGGATATTTT. Translation gives CASSYQGRGYF.

This chain joins TRBV20-1 and TRBJ2-3; D may match TRBD1 or TRBD2 (6 bases each). V was clipped by 1 base and J by 4 bases, with 21 bases between them. This CDR3 region has 17 residues. Germline V lookup: CDR1 DFQATT, CDR2 SNEGSKA (reference sequence). The CDR3 DNA is TGCAGTGCTAGAGGGCTTTGGGGGGCGCGGGCCCCAGATACGCAGTATTTT. It codes for CSARGLWGARAPDTQYF.

This clonotype showed up many times. This rearrangement joins TRBV6-5 to TRBJ1-2; TRBD1 agrees at 8 bases. V was pared by 6 bases and J by 8 bases, with 5 bases of the junction left unmatched. The CDR3 has 12 amino acids. CDR1 MNHEY and CDR2 SVGAGI come from the germline V gene. The CDR3 reads CASRQGAGGYTF. The CDR3 nucleotides read TGTGCCAGCAGGCAGGGGGCGGGAGGCTACACCTTC.